The clone carrying this T cell receptor beta chain has a single count. These data come from a study of cytomegalovirus exposure and HLA in healthy donors. A multiplex PCR was run with 60 Vbeta primers and 13 Jbeta primers. Sequencing used immunoSEQ multiplex PCR; TCRdb keeps in-frame clones, though not all of them. The profile shows 250,000 to 350,000 clones, roughly 89% of them singletons. The V and J ends lost 7 bases and 1 base respectively, with 14 bases between them. The CDR3 extends over 14 amino acids. In germline, CDR1 is SGHRS, CDR2 YFSETQ. The receptor was derived from a young woman in good health and CMV-seronegative. The chain has TRBV5-1 and TRBJ2-5; D might be TRBD2 (7 bases). Material: PBMCs. CDR3 sequence reads: CASAGGGVQETQYF. The CDR3 DNA follows: TGCGCCAGCGCCGGAGGGGGGGTCCAAGAGACCCAGTACTTC.